These 14 T cell receptor beta chains originate from one sample sequenced in a study of blood T cell repertoires in COVID-19 (dated by TCRdb to about 2020). The protocol used for the library was the immunoSEQ multiplex PCR assay. This immuneACCESS table, as held by TCRdb, lists in-frame sequences with V and J called but not all clones. Of the missing ones, under half trace to an unresolved V gene in checked studies; the others have no known cause. Within this sample are about 430,000 clones, with more than 70% of them counted one time only. 1.2% to 1.5% of the sample belongs to the ten largest clones. Sequencing used PBMCs or T cells enriched from blood (not recorded which). The receptors come from a woman aged 18 to 35 who had been exposed to COVID-19.

This sequence joins TRBV28 and TRBJ1-5, with a tentative D call TRBD1 (5 bases). Trimming left V 6 bases short and J 2 bases short, with 14 bases between. The V gene's germline CDR1 is MDHEN and CDR2 SYDVKM. The CDR3 has 15 amino acids. CDR3: CASSSGGFGNQPQHF. DNA for the CDR3: TGTGCCAGCAGCTCTGGGGGGTTTGGCAATCAGCCCCAGCATTTT.

V usage is TRBV27 and J usage is TRBJ2-7; TRBD2 matches at 8 bases. J lost 3 bases, V lost 2 bases, and 9 bases had no gene match. Germline-derived CDR1 and CDR2 are MNHEY and SMNVEV (reference sequence). This CDR3 contains 16 residues. For the CDR3, the DNA is TGTGCCAGCAGTTTAGGATTCCCCGGGAGGGTCTACGAGCAGTACTTC. Amino acid sequence: CASSLGFPGRVYEQYF.

The rearrangement uses TRBV4-1 and TRBJ1-1; perhaps TRBD1 as D (6 bases). V lost 0 bases and J 6 bases, leaving 20 bases between the germline ends. CDR3 size: 17 residues. From germline, CDR1 is MGHRA and CDR2 YSYEKL. The CDR3 here is CASSQEVLGRGLSEAFF. CDR3 bases: TGCGCCAGCAGCCAAGAAGTTTTGGGCAGGGGATTATCTGAAGCTTTCTTT.

J is TRBJ2-1 and V is TRBV5-8, with D perhaps matching TRBD2 (5 bases). Trimming stripped 2 bases from V and 4 bases from J, with 13 bases between. Germline CDR1 and CDR2: SGHTS and YDEGEE. This CDR3 has 15 residues. For the CDR3, the DNA is TGTGCCAGCAGCTTTCGGCTAGCCGGTTACAATGAGCAGTTCTTC. Translating it yields CASSFRLAGYNEQFF.

This clone was counted between two and nine times. The chain carries TRBV5-1 and TRBJ2-1; D is possibly TRBD2 (5 bases). Trimming left V 1 base short and J 0 bases short, with 14 bases between. This CDR3 has 17 residues. Germline V lookup: CDR1 SGHRS, CDR2 YFSETQ. The chain's CDR3 is CASSLFLVGSSYNEQFF. The CDR3 DNA is TGCGCCAGCAGCTTGTTTCTCGTGGGGAGCTCCTACAATGAGCAGTTCTTC. Looking up the rest from reference TRBV5-1 and TRBJ2-1 gives the full variable domain: KAGVTQTPRYLIKTRGQQVTLSCSPISGHRSVSWYQQTPGQGLQFLFEYFSETQRNKGNFPGRFSGRQFSNSRSEMNVSTLELGDSALYLCASSLFLVGSSYNEQFFGPGTRLTVL.

The rearrangement links TRBV18 to TRBJ1-5; D not resolved. The CDR3 consists of 16 residues. The ends were cut back, 4 bases at V and 0 bases at J, with 13 bases in the middle. Germline V lookup: CDR1 KGHSH, CDR2 LQKENI. The CDR3 DNA reads as TGTGCCAGCTCACTTACCTCGGCGGATAGCAATCAGCCCCAGCATTTT. Protein: CASSLTSADSNQPQHF.

About this clone: This same CDR3 is encoded by further DNA sequences in the sample. The chain recombines TRBV7-9 with TRBJ1-1; 7 bases match TRBD1. The germline V gene encodes CDR1 SEHNR and CDR2 FQNEAQ (reference sequence). This CDR3 has 14 amino acids. Unmatched junction bases numbered 4, after V lost 5 bases and J lost 1 base. The CDR3 sequence: CASSTRQGNTEAFF. The CDR3 region has the DNA TGTGCCAGCAGCACTCGACAGGGGAACACTGAAGCTTTCTTT.

The chain uses TRBV4-1 and TRBJ1-4; TRBD1 agrees at 7 bases. The CDR3 has 17 residues. V dropped 0 bases and J dropped 5; count of bases not matched to a gene: 9. CDR1 and CDR2 (germline): MGHRA, YSYEKL. The CDR3 sequence is CASSQDPLDRANEKLFF. The DNA for the CDR3 is TGCGCCAGCAGCCAAGATCCCCTCGACAGGGCGAATGAAAAACTGTTTTTT.

The chain has TRBV5-1 and TRBJ2-3, with TRBD2 matching over 9 bases. Germline V gene data show CDR1 as SGHRS and CDR2 as YFSETQ. This CDR3 contains 15 residues. With 3 bases clipped from V and 2 bases from J, the junction kept 4 bases outside the gene matches. CDR3 nucleotides: TGCGCCAGCAGCTCGCGACTAGCGGCCACAGATACGCAGTATTTT. Residues: CASSSRLAATDTQYF.

This chain links TRBV5-1 with TRBJ1-6; D is ambiguous. Per germline, CDR1 SGHRS and CDR2 YFSETQ. Deletions cut 4 bases from V and 6 bases from J, with 20 bases between. The CDR3 is 17 amino acids. CDR3 nucleotides: TGCGCCAGCAGCGCGCGTCCTGGGCTTATTCTTAATTCACCCCTCCACTTT. This encodes CASSARPGLILNSPLHF.

The genes are TRBV30 and TRBJ1-5; a possible D gene is TRBD1 (6 bases). V was clipped by 1 base and J by 1 base, with 14 bases between them. This CDR3 has 16 amino acids. Germline V CDR1 and CDR2: GTSNPN, SVGIG (reference sequence). The CDR3 DNA reads TGTGCCTGGAGTGGGGCGGGGGGCATAAGCAATCAGCCCCAGCATTTT. Its translation is CAWSGAGGISNQPQHF.

A single count supports this clone. V is TRBV18 and J is TRBJ1-6; D is possibly TRBD1 (5 bases). The CDR3 runs to 13 residues. The V gene's germline CDR1 is KGHSH and CDR2 LQKENI. The germline V and J ends were trimmed by 4 bases and 8 bases, with 9 bases remaining between them. CDR3 amino acids: CASSQGQDSPLHF. As DNA, the CDR3 is TGTGCCAGCTCACAGGGGCAGGATTCACCCCTCCACTTT.

V usage is TRBV10-1 and J usage is TRBJ1-1; D gene ambiguous. The CDR3 is 13 residues long. The germline CDR1 and CDR2 sequences are WNHNN and SYGVQD (reference sequence). V dropped 3 bases and J dropped 9 bases, with 14 bases sitting between them. CDR3 sequence (DNA): TGCGCCAGCAGTGACTCTCCAGGCGCAAAAGCTTTCTTT. It specifies CASSDSPGAKAFF.

The chain uses TRBV13 and TRBJ2-7, with D possibly TRBD1 on 6 matching bases. The CDR3 totals 14 residues. V lost 0 bases to trimming and J lost 2 bases, with 8 bases between them. CDR1 PRHDT and CDR2 FYEKMQ come from the germline V gene (reference sequence). The DNA for the CDR3 is TGTGCCAGCAGCTTAGGGACAGGAGCCTACGAGCAGTACTTC. Translating it yields CASSLGTGAYEQYF.